This TCR beta chain is drawn from a study of cytomegalovirus exposure and HLA in healthy donors (dated by TCRdb to about 2017). Study-level background: According to a later analysis, one platform produced both the roughly 110 validation repertoires and the roughly 650 repertoires of the first cohort. The study aimed to test whether signatures of past pathogen exposure could be identified by cataloging public T cell receptors. Along with the roughly 700-subject first cohort, a separate validation cohort of over a hundred different subjects was used. High-throughput TCR immunosequencing, statistical association of individual TCRs with disease status, and machine learning were combined to predict cytomegalovirus infection status.

Separate from the approximately 670-subject first cohort, the validation cohort of 90 to 150 subjects was the group to which the donors belonged. The library was generated by the immunoSEQ multiplex PCR assay. The study's own analysis went as follows. To diagnose cytomegalovirus status from the catalog of TCR beta chain sequences, a statistical classification framework was built. TCRdb limited this immuneACCESS table to in-frame rearrangements with V and J called. A share of clones is missing; checked studies link under half to unresolved V genes, and the rest is unexplained. V and J calls and clone size follow that table, whereas D and trimming were derived from the DNA. The sample table lists about 110,000 clones, approximately 94% of them with a count of one. The top ten clonotypes cover roughly 0.67% of the sample. In the case of this clone: What antigen it recognizes has not been identified. The record has no base qualities; no much larger clone is one base away.

The junction shows trimming of 10 bases on V and 7 bases on J, plus 20 bases between the germline ends. The germline V gene supplies CDR1 SNHLY and CDR2 FYNNEI. Including the terminal cysteine and phenylalanine, the CDR3 comprises 14 residues. Here the CDR3 DNA is all that survives: 42 bases in frame from base 1. Broad study findings and their caveats: In both the original and validation cohorts, the classifier was reported to diagnose cytomegalovirus status with high specificity and sensitivity. The validation cohort had no HLA typing available for a later analysis, so co-occurrence within that cohort was assessed over all 120 or so repertoires. Subsequent analysis determined that TCRs grouped into clusters in the first cohort also showed a tendency toward co-occurrence across the 120 validation repertoires, and about 94% of cluster scores exceeded 0. The study gave a list of some 150 TCR beta chains associated with cytomegalovirus. The authors suggested that the approach could potentially be generalized to other disease states and immunological phenotypes. A few of the identified cytomegalovirus-associated TCR beta chains were confirmed in vitro to be specific for cytomegalovirus antigens. Most TCR sequences were observed very rarely across donors, whereas some public TCRs were present in many individuals.

This TCR was sampled from a woman aged 18-29 years in good health and CMV-seronegative. Material for sequencing was PBMCs. The rearrangement joined TRBV2 to TRBJ2-1; TRBD2 is possibly the D segment (7 matching bases). DNA sequence: TGTGCCAATCCGGTCGGGGGGCCAGGGAATGAGCAGTTCTTC. Translation gives CANPVGGPGNEQFF.